This T cell receptor beta chain was captured in a study of memory CD4+ T cells and cytomegalovirus serostatus. With 6 bases clipped from V and 5 bases from J, the junction kept 6 bases outside the gene matches. The length of the CDR3 is 12 residues. CDR1 SQVTM and CDR2 ANQGSEA come from the germline V gene. The data were produced by immunoSEQ multiplex PCR, yet TCRdb's version contains in-frame clones alone and is incomplete. Among over 40,000 clones, about four fifths were seen once, and the ten largest hold approximately 0.55%. The sort gate was single viable CD3+CD4+CD8-CD45RO+ cells for memory CD4+ T cells.

The chain is built from TRBV29-1 and TRBJ2-7; TRBD1 matches 8 bases. The sample taken for sequencing was memory CD4+ T cells from blood. The sequence was collected from an adult in good health and CMV-seronegative. This chain's CDR3 is CSVRRGPNEQYF. The DNA of the CDR3 is TGCAGCGTGCGCAGGGGGCCCAACGAGCAGTACTTC.